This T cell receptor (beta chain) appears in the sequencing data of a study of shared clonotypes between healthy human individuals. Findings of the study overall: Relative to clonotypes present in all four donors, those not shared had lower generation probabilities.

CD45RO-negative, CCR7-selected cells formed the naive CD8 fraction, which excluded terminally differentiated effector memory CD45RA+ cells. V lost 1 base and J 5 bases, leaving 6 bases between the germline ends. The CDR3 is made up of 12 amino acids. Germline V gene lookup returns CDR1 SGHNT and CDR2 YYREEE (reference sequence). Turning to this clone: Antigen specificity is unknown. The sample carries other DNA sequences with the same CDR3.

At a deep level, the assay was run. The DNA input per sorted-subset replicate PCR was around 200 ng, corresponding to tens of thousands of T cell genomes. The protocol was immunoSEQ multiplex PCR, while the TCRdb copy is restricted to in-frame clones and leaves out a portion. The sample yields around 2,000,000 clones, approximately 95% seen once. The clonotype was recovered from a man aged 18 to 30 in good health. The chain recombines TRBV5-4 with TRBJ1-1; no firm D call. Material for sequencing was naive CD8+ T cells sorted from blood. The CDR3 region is CASSLKGTEAFF. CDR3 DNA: TGTGCCAGCAGCTTGAAAGGGACTGAAGCTTTCTTT.